This is a list of T cell receptor beta chains from one sample in a study of patients and donors after allogeneic stem cell transplantation. TCRdb reanalysed the RT-PCR reads using MiXCR and keeps one entry per CDR3 protein. This table has 400,000 to 450,000 distinct CDR3 sequences, approximately 16% appearing once. The sample comprised blood, either unsorted or a sorted T cell fraction (not recorded which). Source of these receptors: a human donor who was either an allogeneic HSCT recipient or a stem cell or donor lymphocyte infusion donor (not recorded which). It is not recorded whose cells these are; they may come from a transplant donor. The CDR3 runs from the conserved cysteine through the conserved F or W. D genes are given only for firm matches. The size of a clone is reported for some rows only, either as once, few or many, or as a class for expanded clones.

clone_size d_call j_call v_call cdr3_nt cdr3_aa
many . TRBJ2-3 TRBV5-1 TGCGCCAGCAGCCCCCGGAGGGCCTCCACAGATACGCAGTATTTT CASSPRRASTDTQYF
few . TRBJ1-2 TRBV20-1 TGCAGTGCTAGAGCCCCAGGTGCAGGGACGGGAGGCTACACCTTC CSARAPGAGTGGYTF
. . TRBJ2-7 TRBV12-3/TRBV12-4 TGTGCCAGCAGTTTAAATAGAGACAGAGAGCAGTACTTC CASSLNRDREQYF
. . TRBJ2-1 TRBV12-3/TRBV12-4 TGTGCCAGCAGTCCTTCTTCACCGGGACGCAACAATGAGCAGTTCTTC CASSPSSPGRNNEQFF
. . TRBJ2-3 TRBV20-1 TGCAGTGCCAAACCCGGGGTCCTTCCGCAGTATTTT CSAKPGVLPQYF
few . TRBJ2-1 TRBV4-3 TGCGCCAGCAGCCTATACCGGGGCTACAATGAGCAGTTCTTC CASSLYRGYNEQFF
many . TRBJ2-2 TRBV5-1 TGCGCCAGCAGCTTGGCACGGACCGGGGAGCTGTTTTTT CASSLARTGELFF
. . TRBJ2-4 TRBV7-9 TGTGCCAGCAGCCCGGACTCCGGAGCCAAAAACATTCAGTACTTC CASSPDSGAKNIQYF
. . TRBJ2-3 TRBV21-1 TGTGCCAGCACCTCCGACGCGGGAGTTAGTTATACGCAGTATTTT CASTSDAGVSYTQYF
. . TRBJ1-5 TRBV30 TGTGCCTGGAGTGTCGGGGACTATAGCAATCAGCCCCAGCATTTT CAWSVGDYSNQPQHF
many TRBD2 TRBJ2-1 TRBV4-1 TGCGCCAGCAGCGGGGTAGCGGGGGGCCCCTACAATGAGCAGTTCTTC CASSGVAGGPYNEQFF
. . TRBJ2-1 TRBV5-1 TGCGCCAGCAGATGGGGGAACAATGAGCAGTTCTTC CASRWGNNEQFF
. TRBD2 TRBJ2-3 TRBV11-2 TGTGCCAGCAGCGACTTAGCGGGGGGGACAGATACGCAGTATTTT CASSDLAGGTDTQYF
. . TRBJ1-1 TRBV6-2/TRBV6-3 TGTGCCAGCACGTTCCTAAGGAGGGACACTGAAGCTTTCTTT CASTFLRRDTEAFF
few TRBD1 TRBJ1-4 TRBV12-3/TRBV12-4 TGTGCCAGCAGTGCGACAGGGAATGAAAAACTGTTTTTT CASSATGNEKLFF
few . TRBJ2-7 TRBV20-1 TGCAGTGCTAGAACAGGCAGTGTAACCTACGAGCAGTACTTC CSARTGSVTYEQYF
. . TRBJ2-1 TRBV9 TGTGCCAGCCCGCCCCGGGGGCCCTACAATGAGCAGTTCTTC CASPPRGPYNEQFF
. . TRBJ2-7 TRBV9 TGTGCCAGCAGCGCCAACCCCTTGACGCCTTCCTACGAGCAGTACTTC CASSANPLTPSYEQYF
few . TRBJ2-3 TRBV20-1 TGCAGAGTCGAGCAGGGGTTTATAGGCACAGATACGCAGTATTTT CRVEQGFIGTDTQYF
. . TRBJ1-2 TRBV4-3 TGCGCCAGCAGCCGGACAGCTCTAAACTATGGCTACACCTTC CASSRTALNYGYTF
. . TRBJ1-2 TRBV6-2/TRBV6-3 TGTGCCAGCAGTTACTCGGCAGGGCGAAATGGCTACACCTTC CASSYSAGRNGYTF
. . TRBJ1-6 TRBV11-3 TGTGCCAGCAGCTTACAAGGGAATTCACCCCTCCACTTT CASSLQGNSPLHF